The rows below give T cell receptor beta chains drawn from one sample of a study of shared clonotypes between healthy human individuals. Sequenced by immunoSEQ multiplex PCR; TCRdb stores in-frame clones only, minus some. The repertoire holds 600,000 or so clones, 95% to 98% seen once, with 0.25% to 0.35% in the top ten. Source material: naive CD8+ T cells sorted from blood. These receptors were collected from a young man in good health. The CDR3 runs from the conserved cysteine through the conserved F or W. The order of the fields is D gene, clone size, J gene, V gene, CDR3 protein, CDR3 DNA. D genes are given only for firm matches. Size is omitted from some rows. Given values are once, few, many or a class for expanded clones.

>-|-|TRBJ1-2|TRBV5-1
CASSLDMAGSYGYTF
TGCGCCAGCAGCTTGGATATGGCTGGGAGCTATGGCTACACCTTC
>-|-|TRBJ2-5|TRBV11-2
CASSFLGNPQETQYF
TGTGCCAGCAGCTTCCTTGGGAACCCACAAGAGACCCAGTACTTC
>-|-|TRBJ2-4|TRBV27
CASTSPLAKNIQYF
TGTGCCAGCACTTCGCCCCTAGCCAAAAACATTCAGTACTTC
>-|once|TRBJ1-1|TRBV7-8
CASLLGRTGSEAFF
TGTGCCAGTTTACTGGGACGCACAGGCTCTGAAGCTTTCTTT
>-|-|TRBJ2-7|TRBV7-8
CASSLWSYEQYF
TGTGCCAGCAGCTTATGGTCCTACGAGCAGTACTTC
>-|-|TRBJ2-3|TRBV7-8
CASSLISGETDTQYF
TGTGCCAGCAGCTTAATCTCAGGGGAAACAGATACGCAGTATTTT
>TRBD2|-|TRBJ2-2|TRBV27
CASSTRTSGYTGELFF
TGTGCCAGCAGTACCCGGACTAGCGGATACACCGGGGAGCTGTTTTTT
>-|-|TRBJ2-1|TRBV29-1
CSVEVSSSPPVVGSNEQFF
TGCAGCGTTGAAGTCAGTTCGTCGCCTCCGGTTGTAGGTAGCAATGAGCAGTTCTTC
>-|-|TRBJ1-4|TRBV7-2
CASSSRWATNEKLFF
TGTGCCAGCAGCTCCCGGTGGGCAACTAATGAAAAACTGTTTTTT
>-|-|TRBJ2-7|TRBV15
CATSEDSIYYEQYF
TGTGCCACCAGCGAGGACTCGATCTACTACGAGCAGTACTTC
>-|once|TRBJ2-7|TRBV6-6
CASSLDKYEQYF
TGTGCCAGCAGTTTAGATAAGTACGAGCAGTACTTC
>TRBD2|-|TRBJ2-7|TRBV9
CASSVEASGSYEQYF
TGTGCCAGCAGCGTAGAGGCTAGCGGCTCCTACGAGCAGTACTTC
>TRBD1|-|TRBJ2-7|TRBV13
CASSFGTGTYEQYF
TGTGCCAGCAGCTTCGGGACAGGGACCTACGAGCAGTACTTC
>-|-|TRBJ1-5|TRBV15
CATSREAIDQPQHF
TGTGCCACCAGCAGAGAAGCGATAGATCAGCCCCAGCATTTT
>TRBD1|-|TRBJ2-1|TRBV29-1
CSVEGIGTGLYNEQFF
TGCAGCGTTGAAGGCATCGGGACAGGGCTCTACAATGAGCAGTTCTTC
>-|-|TRBJ1-3|TRBV19
CASRAPGSSGNTIYF
TGTGCCAGTAGAGCCCCAGGTTCCTCTGGAAACACCATATATTTT
>TRBD1|once|TRBJ2-5|TRBV27
CASSPVGDRGEETQYF
TGTGCCAGCAGCCCTGTAGGTGACAGGGGTGAGGAGACCCAGTACTTC
>TRBD1|-|TRBJ2-7|TRBV10-2
CASWDRGRDEQYF
TGCGCCAGCTGGGACAGGGGGCGCGACGAGCAGTACTTC
>TRBD2|-|TRBJ2-1|TRBV27
CASSFGSGREQFF
TGTGCCAGCAGTTTTGGGTCCGGGAGGGAGCAGTTCTTC
>-|-|TRBJ2-4|TRBV7-9
CASSLVGSNIQYF
TGTGCCAGCAGCTTAGTCGGGAGTAACATTCAGTACTTC
>-|-|TRBJ2-7|TRBV7-2
CASSAPGSSYEQYF
TGTGCCAGCAGCGCCCCCGGGAGCTCCTACGAGCAGTACTTC
>-|-|TRBJ1-1|TRBV4-2
CASSQGPDSEAFF
TGTGCCAGCAGCCAAGGCCCAGACTCTGAAGCTTTCTTT
>-|-|TRBJ2-7|TRBV11-2
CASSREGNYEQYF
TGTGCCAGCAGCCGAGAGGGGAACTACGAGCAGTACTTC
>TRBD2|-|TRBJ2-3|TRBV28
CASSPGLEGTDTQYF
TGTGCCAGCAGTCCCGGACTAGAGGGCACAGATACGCAGTATTTT
>-|-|TRBJ2-1|TRBV2
CASSEVGLVPDEQFF
TGTGCCAGCAGTGAGGTGGGGCTGGTACCGGATGAGCAGTTCTTC
>TRBD2|-|TRBJ2-3|TRBV9
CASSPGISGSADTQYF
TGTGCCAGCAGCCCCGGGATTAGCGGGAGTGCAGATACGCAGTATTTT
>TRBD1|-|TRBJ2-7|TRBV14
CASRPTGGGYEQYF
TGTGCCAGCAGACCGACAGGGGGCGGCTACGAGCAGTACTTC
>TRBD1|once|TRBJ1-5|TRBV5-6
CASSLWTGGFTNSNQPQHF
TGTGCCAGCAGCTTATGGACAGGGGGCTTCACTAATAGCAATCAGCCCCAGCATTTT
>TRBD2|-|TRBJ2-3|TRBV4-1
CASSHAPSGRSDTQYF
TGCGCCAGCAGCCACGCGCCTAGCGGGAGATCAGATACGCAGTATTTT
>TRBD1|once|TRBJ2-3|TRBV10-3
CAISEKDRETDTQYF
TGTGCCATCAGTGAGAAGGACAGGGAGACAGATACGCAGTATTTT
>TRBD1|-|TRBJ1-2|TRBV7-6
CASSSRDREDGYGYTF
TGTGCCAGCAGCTCTCGAGACAGGGAGGATGGCTATGGCTACACCTTC
>TRBD2|-|TRBJ2-1|TRBV5-6
CASSLSSGRANEQFF
TGTGCCAGCAGCTTGTCTAGCGGGAGGGCCAATGAGCAGTTCTTC
>TRBD2|-|TRBJ2-1|TRBV5-1
CASSSERELYNEQFF
TGCGCCAGCAGCTCAGAGCGGGAACTTTACAATGAGCAGTTCTTC
>-|-|TRBJ1-5|TRBV6-1
CATRTDISNQPQHF
TGTGCCACCCGGACCGATATCTCAAATCAGCCCCAGCATTTT
>-|-|TRBJ2-2|TRBV10-2
CAILGRAEVTGELFF
TGCGCCATCCTTGGTCGGGCGGAGGTCACCGGGGAGCTGTTTTTT
>-|-|TRBJ1-5|TRBV30
CAWSGVTSNQPQHF
TGTGCCTGGAGTGGGGTTACTAGCAATCAGCCCCAGCATTTT
>-|-|TRBJ2-2|TRBV9
CASSRAKTPNTGELFF
TGTGCCAGCAGCAGGGCCAAAACACCGAACACCGGGGAGCTGTTTTTT
>-|-|TRBJ2-5|TRBV14
CASSYSVGGTQYF
TGTGCCAGCAGTTACTCCGTAGGTGGGACCCAGTACTTC
>-|-|TRBJ2-1|TRBV6-1
CASSEGVSSYNEQFF
TGTGCCAGCAGCGAAGGGGTGAGCTCCTACAATGAGCAGTTCTTC
>-|-|TRBJ2-7|TRBV18
CASSLTGSAYEQYF
TGTGCCAGCTCACTAACAGGGTCAGCCTACGAGCAGTACTTC
>TRBD2|-|TRBJ2-7|TRBV10-1
CASSSDLGTSGSRKGYEQYF
TGCGCCAGCAGTTCAGACCTCGGGACTAGCGGGAGCCGGAAGGGCTACGAGCAGTACTTC
>-|-|TRBJ2-7|TRBV7-3
CASSLYSGYEQYF
TGTGCCAGCAGCCTCTACAGTGGGTACGAGCAGTACTTC
>-|-|TRBJ2-7|TRBV27
CASSFKDYYEQYF
TGTGCCAGCAGTTTTAAGGACTACTACGAGCAGTACTTC
>TRBD2|-|TRBJ2-5|TRBV5-6
CASSSRTSGSFEETQYF
TGTGCCAGCAGCTCTCGGACTAGCGGGAGTTTTGAAGAGACCCAGTACTTC
>TRBD1|-|TRBJ1-5|TRBV19
CASSMWTGGQPQHF
TGTGCCAGTAGTATGTGGACAGGGGGTCAGCCCCAGCATTTT
>TRBD2|-|TRBJ2-5|TRBV7-9
CATLSRYSGSRETQYF
TGTGCCACCCTTTCTCGATATAGCGGGAGTAGGGAGACCCAGTACTTC
>-|-|TRBJ2-7|TRBV29-1
CSVEKRGVDYEQYF
TGCAGCGTTGAGAAACGAGGGGTAGACTACGAGCAGTACTTC
>-|-|TRBJ2-1|TRBV6-5
CASSYGGPSSYNEQFF
TGTGCCAGCAGTTATGGAGGCCCTAGCTCCTACAATGAGCAGTTCTTC
>-|-|TRBJ2-3|TRBV27
CASSLLPPTGVSDTQYF
TGTGCCAGCAGTTTACTCCCCCCAACCGGCGTTTCGGATACGCAGTATTTT
>TRBD2|-|TRBJ2-1|TRBV9
CASSVKGRGGANEQFF
TGTGCCAGCAGCGTAAAGGGTCGCGGGGGTGCCAATGAGCAGTTCTTC
>-|-|TRBJ2-1|TRBV6-1
CASRGRYGEQFF
TGTGCCAGCAGGGGGCGATATGGTGAGCAGTTCTTC
>-|-|TRBJ2-7|TRBV13
CASSPVEGINYEQYF
TGTGCCAGCAGCCCTGTGGAGGGGATTAACTACGAGCAGTACTTC
>-|-|TRBJ2-1|TRBV19
CASSISGGPYNEQFF
TGTGCCAGTAGTATATCCGGAGGGCCCTACAATGAGCAGTTCTTC
>-|-|TRBJ2-3|TRBV19
CASSIDRERNTDTQYF
TGTGCCAGTAGTATAGATCGGGAGAGGAACACAGATACGCAGTATTTT
>-|-|TRBJ2-3|TRBV9
CASSPFRESADTQYF
TGTGCCAGCAGCCCTTTTCGGGAGTCCGCAGATACGCAGTATTTT